The text below deals with one TCR beta chain. The clone's antigen remains unknown. Per-nucleotide qualities are absent, and no much larger clonotype sits a single base away. In this study, focal radiation therapy paired with CTLA-4 blockade (ipilimumab) was tested in patients who had chemo-refractory metastatic non-small-cell lung cancer. V has 1 base trimmed and J has 5 bases trimmed; junction bases matching no gene number 2. The germline V gene (reference sequence) gives CDR1 as SEHNR and CDR2 as FQNEAQ. The CDR3, from cysteine to phenylalanine, totals 15 residues. Only the CDR3 DNA is retained, 45 bases long and in frame from the first base. The data were taken from a study of radiotherapy plus CTLA-4 blockade in lung cancer (dated by TCRdb to between 2017 and 2018). General notes on the study: Among the enrolled patients, about 19% had an objective response, and about 31% reached disease control. The research as a whole found: After treatment with radiotherapy and ipilimumab, TCR clones that originated in tumors expanded in peripheral blood. Early dynamic changes in blood T cell clones, together with increased serum interferon-beta after radiation, were reported as the strongest predictors of response.

Libraries were constructed by the immunoSEQ multiplex PCR assay. Not all clones reach the TCRdb copy of this immuneACCESS table, which keeps in-frame sequences only. Checked studies attribute under half of the gap to unresolved V genes and leave the rest unexplained. The sample table records 60,000 to 70,000 clones; approximately 79% of these occur just once. 10% of the sample goes to the ten largest clones. The TCR comes from a human donor with non-small cell lung cancer who had a complete response to radiotherapy plus ipilimumab. The input for sequencing was peripheral blood, taken from a patient treated with radiotherapy plus ipilimumab. The chain joins TRBV7-9 to TRBJ2-2; a stretch of 9 junction bases matches TRBD2. Here is the DNA: TGTGCCAGCAGCTTAGTTAGCGGGGGAACCGGGGAGCTGTTTTTT. Translated, it reads CASSLVSGGTGELFF.